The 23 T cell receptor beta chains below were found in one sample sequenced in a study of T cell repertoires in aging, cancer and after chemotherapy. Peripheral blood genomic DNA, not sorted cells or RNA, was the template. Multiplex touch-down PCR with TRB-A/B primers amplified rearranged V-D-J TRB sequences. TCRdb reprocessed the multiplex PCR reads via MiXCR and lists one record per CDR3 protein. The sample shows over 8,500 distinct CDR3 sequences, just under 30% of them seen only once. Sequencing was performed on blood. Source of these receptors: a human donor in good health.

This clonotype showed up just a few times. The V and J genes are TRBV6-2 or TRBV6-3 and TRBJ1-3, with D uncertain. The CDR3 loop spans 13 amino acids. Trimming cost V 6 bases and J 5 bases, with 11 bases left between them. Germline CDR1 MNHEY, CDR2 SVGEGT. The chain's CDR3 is CASRTGLRNTIYF. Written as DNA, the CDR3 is TGTGCCAGCAGAACCGGGCTAAGAAACACCATATATTTT.

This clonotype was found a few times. The CDR3 spells CSARSAAGSYNEQFF. The CDR3 bases are TGCAGTGCTAGATCCGCCGCCGGCTCCTACAATGAGCAGTTCTTC. The chain carries TRBV20-1 and TRBJ2-1, with D unclear. Germline CDR1 is DFQATT and CDR2 is SNEGSKA (reference sequence). This CDR3 region has 15 residues. Trimming shortened V by 2 bases and J by 0 bases, and 11 bases separated the two germline ends.

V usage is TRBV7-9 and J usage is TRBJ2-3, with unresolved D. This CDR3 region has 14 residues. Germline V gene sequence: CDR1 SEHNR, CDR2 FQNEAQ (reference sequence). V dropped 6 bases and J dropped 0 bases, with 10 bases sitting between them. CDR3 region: CASSEDGSTDTQYF. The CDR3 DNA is TGTGCCAGCAGTGAGGACGGCAGCACAGATACGCAGTATTTT.

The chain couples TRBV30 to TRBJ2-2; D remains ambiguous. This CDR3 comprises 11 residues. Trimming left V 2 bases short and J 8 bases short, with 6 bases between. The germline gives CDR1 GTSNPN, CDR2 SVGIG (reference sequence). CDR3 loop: CAWSPLGELFF. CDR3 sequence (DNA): TGTGCCTGGAGTCCTCTGGGGGAGCTGTTTTTT.

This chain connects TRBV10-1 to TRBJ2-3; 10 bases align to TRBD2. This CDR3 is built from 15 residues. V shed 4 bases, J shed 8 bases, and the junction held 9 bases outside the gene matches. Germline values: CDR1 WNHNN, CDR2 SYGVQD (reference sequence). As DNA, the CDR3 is TGCGCCAGCAGTGTAGCGGGAGGTTCAATCGGTACGCAGTATTTT. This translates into CASSVAGGSIGTQYF.

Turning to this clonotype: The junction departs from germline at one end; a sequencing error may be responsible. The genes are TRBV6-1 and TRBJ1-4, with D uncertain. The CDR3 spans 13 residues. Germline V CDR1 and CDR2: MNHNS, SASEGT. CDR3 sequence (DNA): TGTGCCAGCAGGAGGGCAGCTAAAGAAAAACTGTTTTTT. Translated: CASRRAAKEKLFF.

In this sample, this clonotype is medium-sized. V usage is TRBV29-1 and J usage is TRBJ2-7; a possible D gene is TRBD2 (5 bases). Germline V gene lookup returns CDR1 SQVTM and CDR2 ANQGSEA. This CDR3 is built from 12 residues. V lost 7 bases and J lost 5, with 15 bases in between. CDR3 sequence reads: CSAAGNLDEQYF. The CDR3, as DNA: TGCAGCGCCGCCGGGAATCTCGACGAGCAGTACTTC.

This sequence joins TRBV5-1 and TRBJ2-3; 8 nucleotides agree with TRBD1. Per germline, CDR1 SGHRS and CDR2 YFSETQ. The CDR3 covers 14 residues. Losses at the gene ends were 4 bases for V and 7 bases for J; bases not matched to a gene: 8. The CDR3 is CASSPGTGANTQYF. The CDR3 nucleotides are TGCGCCAGCAGCCCCGGGACAGGAGCTAATACGCAGTATTTT.

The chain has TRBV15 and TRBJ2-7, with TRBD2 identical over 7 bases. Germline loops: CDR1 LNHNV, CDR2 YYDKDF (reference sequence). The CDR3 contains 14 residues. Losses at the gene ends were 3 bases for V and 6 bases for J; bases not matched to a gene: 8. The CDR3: CATSSHREASEQYF. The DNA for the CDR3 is TGTGCCACCAGCAGCCATCGGGAGGCCTCCGAGCAGTACTTC.

For the CDR3, the DNA is TGTGCCAGCAGCTTAGGCGGGTCAGGGAGAAACATTCAGTACTTC. It is translated as CASSLGGSGRNIQYF. This chain joins TRBV7-2 and TRBJ2-4; D may correspond to TRBD1 or TRBD2 (5 bases each). Trimming removed 1 base from V and 6 bases from J, with 13 bases in between. The length of the CDR3 is 15 residues. Germline CDR1 and CDR2: SGHTA and FQGNSA.

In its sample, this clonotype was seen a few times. DNA of the CDR3: TGTGCCAGCAGTCCCTCCCAGGGGGCCGGGGAGCTGTTTTTT. Translation: CASSPSQGAGELFF. The chain combines TRBV12-3 or TRBV12-4 with TRBJ2-2; 7 nucleotides agree with TRBD1. The CDR3 loop spans 14 amino acids. Trimming at V came to 5 bases and at J to 6 bases, leaving 6 bases not matched to a gene.

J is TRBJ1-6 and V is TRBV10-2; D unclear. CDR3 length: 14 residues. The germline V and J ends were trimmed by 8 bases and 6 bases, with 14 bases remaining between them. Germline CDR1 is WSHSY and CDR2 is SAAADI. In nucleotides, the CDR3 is TGCGCCAGCTCCAAGGTGGACCCTAATTCACCCCTCCACTTT. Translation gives CASSKVDPNSPLHF.

The CDR3 sequence is CSAPSMGQSYEQYF. The CDR3 nucleotides are TGCAGTGCTCCGTCTATGGGCCAAAGCTACGAGCAGTACTTC. This chain connects TRBV20-1 to TRBJ2-7; D ambiguous. Between the trimmed V and J ends, which lost 5 bases and 3 bases, there was a span of 17 bases. Germline-derived CDR1 and CDR2 are DFQATT and SNEGSKA (reference sequence). The CDR3 consists of 14 residues.

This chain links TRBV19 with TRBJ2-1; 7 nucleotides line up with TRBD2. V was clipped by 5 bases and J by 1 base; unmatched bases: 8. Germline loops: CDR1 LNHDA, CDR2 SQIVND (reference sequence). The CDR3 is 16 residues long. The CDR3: CASSPDYGGSYNEQFF. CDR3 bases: TGTGCCAGTAGTCCAGACTACGGGGGGTCCTACAATGAGCAGTTCTTC.

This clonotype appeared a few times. The CDR3 sequence: CASSLASISLETQYF. CDR3 DNA sequence: TGTGCCAGCAGCTTAGCCTCCATATCGCTGGAGACCCAGTACTTC. The chain has TRBV7-2 and TRBJ2-5, with D unresolved. V was shortened by 0 bases and J by 5 bases, with 13 bases between the two germline ends. CDR3 length: 15 residues. Germline CDR1 reads SGHTA; CDR2 reads FQGNSA.

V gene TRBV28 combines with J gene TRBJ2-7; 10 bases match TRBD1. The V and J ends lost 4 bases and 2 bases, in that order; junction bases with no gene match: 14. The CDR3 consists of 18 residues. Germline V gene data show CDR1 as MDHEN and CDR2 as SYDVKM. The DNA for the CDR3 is TGTGCCAGCAGTTCGGACAGGGGGTTACGGACTCGTGCCTACGAGCAGTACTTC. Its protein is CASSSDRGLRTRAYEQYF.

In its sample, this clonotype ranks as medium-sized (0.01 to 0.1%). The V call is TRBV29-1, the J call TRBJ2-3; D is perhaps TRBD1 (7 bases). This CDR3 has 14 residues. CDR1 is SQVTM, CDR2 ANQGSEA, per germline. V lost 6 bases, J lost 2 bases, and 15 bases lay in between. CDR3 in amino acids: CSVGGQTLTDTQYF. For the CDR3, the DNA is TGCAGCGTGGGGGGACAGACCCTCACAGATACGCAGTATTTT.

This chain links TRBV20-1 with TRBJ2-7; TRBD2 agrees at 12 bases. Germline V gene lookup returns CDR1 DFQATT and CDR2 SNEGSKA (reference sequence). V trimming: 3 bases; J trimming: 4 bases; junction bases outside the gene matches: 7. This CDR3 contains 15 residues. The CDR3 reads CSASPSGGARYEQYF. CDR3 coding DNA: TGCAGTGCTAGCCCTAGCGGGGGGGCTAGGTACGAGCAGTACTTC.

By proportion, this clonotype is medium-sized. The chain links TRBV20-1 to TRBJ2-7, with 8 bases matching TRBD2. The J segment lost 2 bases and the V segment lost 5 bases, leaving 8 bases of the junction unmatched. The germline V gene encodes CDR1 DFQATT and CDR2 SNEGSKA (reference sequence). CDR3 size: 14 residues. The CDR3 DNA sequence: TGCAGTGCTGGAACAACTAGCGGTACCTACGAGCAGTACTTC. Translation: CSAGTTSGTYEQYF.

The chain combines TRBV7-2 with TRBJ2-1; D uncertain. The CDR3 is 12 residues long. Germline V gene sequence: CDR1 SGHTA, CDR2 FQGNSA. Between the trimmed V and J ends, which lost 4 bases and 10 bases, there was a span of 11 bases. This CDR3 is CASSYSDGEQFF. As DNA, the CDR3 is TGTGCCAGCAGCTATTCCGATGGGGAGCAGTTCTTC.

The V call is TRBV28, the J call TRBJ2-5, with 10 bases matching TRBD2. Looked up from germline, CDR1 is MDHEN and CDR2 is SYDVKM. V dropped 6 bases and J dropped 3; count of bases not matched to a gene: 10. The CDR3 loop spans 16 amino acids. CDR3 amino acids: CASRDLGTSAKETQYF. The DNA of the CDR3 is TGTGCCAGCAGGGACCTGGGGACTAGCGCAAAAGAGACCCAGTACTTC.

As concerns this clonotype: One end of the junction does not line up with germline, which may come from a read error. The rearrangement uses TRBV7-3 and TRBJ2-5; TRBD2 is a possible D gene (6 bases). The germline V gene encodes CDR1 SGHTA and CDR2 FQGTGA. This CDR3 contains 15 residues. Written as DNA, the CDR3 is TGTGCCAGCAGCTTAGGCGGGGCCGATCAAGAGACCCAGTACTTT. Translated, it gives CASSLGGADQETQYF.

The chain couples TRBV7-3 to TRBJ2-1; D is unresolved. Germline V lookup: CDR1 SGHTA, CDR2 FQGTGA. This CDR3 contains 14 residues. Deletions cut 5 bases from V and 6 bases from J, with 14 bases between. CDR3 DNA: TGTGCCAGCAGCCCCCTTGGCACCGGCAATGAGCAGTTCTTC. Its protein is CASSPLGTGNEQFF.